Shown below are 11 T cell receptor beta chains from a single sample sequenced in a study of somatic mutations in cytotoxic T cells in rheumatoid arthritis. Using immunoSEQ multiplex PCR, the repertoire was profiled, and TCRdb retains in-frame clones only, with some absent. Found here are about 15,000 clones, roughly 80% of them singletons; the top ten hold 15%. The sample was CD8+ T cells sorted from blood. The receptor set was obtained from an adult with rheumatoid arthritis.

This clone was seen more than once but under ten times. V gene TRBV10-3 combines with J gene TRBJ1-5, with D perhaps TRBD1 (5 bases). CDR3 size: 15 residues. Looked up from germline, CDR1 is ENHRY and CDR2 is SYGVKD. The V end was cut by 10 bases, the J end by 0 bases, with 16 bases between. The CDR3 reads CASSSTVNSNQPQHF. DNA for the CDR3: TGTGCCAGTTCCTCGACAGTAAATAGCAATCAGCCCCAGCATTTT.

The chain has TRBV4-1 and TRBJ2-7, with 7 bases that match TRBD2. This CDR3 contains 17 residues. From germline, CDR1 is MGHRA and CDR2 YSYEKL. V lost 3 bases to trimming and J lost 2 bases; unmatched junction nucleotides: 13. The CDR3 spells CASSHTQLADRPYEQYF. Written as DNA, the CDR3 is TGCGCCAGCAGCCATACCCAGCTAGCGGATCGACCCTACGAGCAGTACTTC.

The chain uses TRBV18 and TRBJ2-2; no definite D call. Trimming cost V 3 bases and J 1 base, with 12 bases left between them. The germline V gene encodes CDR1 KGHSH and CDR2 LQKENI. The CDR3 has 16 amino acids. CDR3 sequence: CASSPPTPLNTGELFF. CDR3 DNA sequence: TGTGCCAGCTCACCCCCGACTCCATTGAACACCGGGGAGCTGTTTTTT.

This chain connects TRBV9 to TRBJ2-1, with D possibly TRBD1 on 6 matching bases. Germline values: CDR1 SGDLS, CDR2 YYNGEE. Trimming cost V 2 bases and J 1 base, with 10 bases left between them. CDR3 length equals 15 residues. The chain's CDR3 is CASSVADSSYNEQFF. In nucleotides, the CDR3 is TGTGCCAGCAGCGTGGCGGACAGTTCCTACAATGAGCAGTTCTTC.

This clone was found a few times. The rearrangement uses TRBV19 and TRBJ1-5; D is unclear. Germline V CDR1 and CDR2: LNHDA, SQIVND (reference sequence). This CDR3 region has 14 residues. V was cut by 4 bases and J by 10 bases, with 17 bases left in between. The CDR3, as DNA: TGTGCCAGTAGTAACAATCCGTCGGTGAGTCCCCAGCATTTT. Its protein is CASSNNPSVSPQHF.

CDR3 coding DNA: TGTGCCAGCAGCTTAGTAAAGGATTCGGGTGAAGCTTTCTTT. The encoded protein is CASSLVKDSGEAFF. The chain combines TRBV13 with TRBJ1-1; D call uncertain. Trimming removed 1 base at V and 7 bases at J, with 13 bases between. Germline CDR1 reads PRHDT; CDR2 reads FYEKMQ (reference sequence). The CDR3 spans 14 residues.

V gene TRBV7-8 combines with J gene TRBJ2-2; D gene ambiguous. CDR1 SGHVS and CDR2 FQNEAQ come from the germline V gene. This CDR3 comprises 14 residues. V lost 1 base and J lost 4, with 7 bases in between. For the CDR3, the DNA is TGTGCCAGCAGCTTAGGGCCCGCCACCGGGGAGCTGTTTTTT. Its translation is CASSLGPATGELFF.

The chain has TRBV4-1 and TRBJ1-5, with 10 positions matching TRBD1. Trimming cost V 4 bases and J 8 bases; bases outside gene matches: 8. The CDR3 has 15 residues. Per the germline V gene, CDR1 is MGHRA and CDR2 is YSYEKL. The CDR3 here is CASSPGQGGPEPQHF. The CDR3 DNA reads TGCGCCAGCAGCCCCGGACAGGGGGGCCCTGAGCCCCAGCATTTT.

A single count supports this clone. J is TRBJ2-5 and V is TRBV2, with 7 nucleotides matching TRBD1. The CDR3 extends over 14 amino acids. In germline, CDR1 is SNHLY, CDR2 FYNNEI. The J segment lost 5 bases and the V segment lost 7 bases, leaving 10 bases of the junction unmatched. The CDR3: CASNPTGVWETQYF. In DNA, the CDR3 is TGTGCCAGCAATCCTACAGGGGTCTGGGAGACCCAGTACTTC. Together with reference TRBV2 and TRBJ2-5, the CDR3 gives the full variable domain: EPEVTQTPSHQVTQMGQEVILRCVPISNHLYFYWYRQILGQKVEFLVSFYNNEISEKSEIFDDQFSVERPDGSNFTLKIRSTKLEDSAMYFCASNPTGVWETQYFGPGTRLLVL.

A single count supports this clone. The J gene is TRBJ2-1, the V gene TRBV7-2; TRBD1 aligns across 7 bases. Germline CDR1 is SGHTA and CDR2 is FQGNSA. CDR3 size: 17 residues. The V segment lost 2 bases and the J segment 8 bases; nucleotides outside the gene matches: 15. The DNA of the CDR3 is TGTGCCAGCAGCTTATACGCCCGCCTCCGACAGGGCTATGAGCAGTTCTTC. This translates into CASSLYARLRQGYEQFF.

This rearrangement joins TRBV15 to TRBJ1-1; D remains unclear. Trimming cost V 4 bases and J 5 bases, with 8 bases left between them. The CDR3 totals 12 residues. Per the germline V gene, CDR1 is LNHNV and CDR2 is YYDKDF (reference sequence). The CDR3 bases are TGTGCCACCAGCACGGATAGAACTGAAGCTTTCTTT. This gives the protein CATSTDRTEAFF.